What follows are 18 T cell receptor beta chains derived from one specimen sequenced in a study of regulatory and conventional T cells in RAG deficiency. TCRdb keeps only in-frame clones here, not all; method: immunoSEQ multiplex PCR. The sample records about 32,000 clones, around nine tenths being singletons. These data were also reused for a study on regulatory T cells. From that paper: The PCR used 52 TRBV and 13 TRBJ primers.

The source material was CD8+ T cells sorted from blood. All receptors derive from a human donor in good health.

The V gene is TRBV5-4, the J gene TRBJ1-6; D unresolved. Germline lookup yields CDR1 SGHNT and CDR2 YYREEE (reference sequence). This CDR3 region has 15 residues. V shed 0 bases and J shed 7 bases, with 11 bases lying between them. The CDR3 DNA sequence: TGTGCCAGCAGCTTGGACGGGTTTAGGAATTCACCCCTCCACTTT. Translated: CASSLDGFRNSPLHF.

CDR3 sequence: CASSPIRQGTLNTEAFF. The CDR3, as DNA: TGTGCCAGCTCACCAATACGACAGGGGACCCTGAACACTGAAGCTTTCTTT. The chain has TRBV18 and TRBJ1-1, with 8 nucleotides matching TRBD1. V shed 2 bases, J shed 0 bases, and the junction held 8 bases outside the gene matches. This CDR3 region has 17 residues. CDR1 is KGHSH and CDR2 is LQKENI in the germline V gene.

This chain links TRBV28 with TRBJ1-5; the D gene is possibly TRBD1 (6 bases). This CDR3 comprises 16 residues. Trimming left V 8 bases short and J 6 bases short, with 23 bases between. Germline values: CDR1 MDHEN, CDR2 SYDVKM. The CDR3 spells CASPILQGRSCQPQHF. CDR3 nucleotide sequence: TGTGCCAGCCCGATTTTACAGGGAAGATCTTGTCAGCCCCAGCATTTT.

The J gene is TRBJ2-3, the V gene TRBV5-1; D not resolved. The V and J ends lost 4 bases and 0 bases respectively, with 12 bases between them. Germline CDR1 is SGHRS and CDR2 is YFSETQ. The CDR3 extends over 15 amino acids. The CDR3 loop is CASSPWESSTDTQYF. The CDR3 DNA reads TGCGCCAGCAGCCCCTGGGAATCTAGCACAGATACGCAGTATTTT.

The rearrangement joins TRBV5-4 to TRBJ1-1; no firm D call. The V end was cut by 0 bases, the J end by 0 bases, with 6 bases between. Germline CDR1 SGHNT, CDR2 YYREEE (reference sequence). The CDR3 loop spans 14 amino acids. DNA of the CDR3: TGTGCCAGCAGCTTGGCCGGGATGAACACTGAAGCTTTCTTT. Residues: CASSLAGMNTEAFF.

This clone was recorded only once. The chain combines TRBV5-4 with TRBJ2-1; D remains ambiguous. V was trimmed by 0 bases and J by 4 bases, leaving 8 bases between them. Germline loops: CDR1 SGHNT, CDR2 YYREEE (reference sequence). The CDR3 consists of 14 residues. The CDR3 here is CASSLASLYNEQFF. The DNA of the CDR3 is TGTGCCAGCAGCTTGGCCTCCCTATACAATGAGCAGTTCTTC.

The V and J genes are TRBV10-3 and TRBJ2-7; 10 nucleotides agree with TRBD2. After removal of 5 bases from V and 5 bases from J, the junction contained 12 bases not matched to a gene. CDR3 length: 16 residues. CDR1 and CDR2 (germline): ENHRY, SYGVKD. The CDR3 here is CAISLGAGGLSDEQYF. The CDR3 DNA follows: TGTGCCATCAGTCTAGGAGCGGGGGGGCTTTCAGACGAGCAGTACTTC.

The chain couples TRBV19 to TRBJ2-3; D gene uncertain. With 4 bases removed from V and 0 bases from J, the gap between germline ends came to 8 bases. Per the germline V gene, CDR1 is LNHDA and CDR2 is SQIVND (reference sequence). The CDR3 has 14 residues. The CDR3 DNA reads as TGTGCCAGTAGTAGGCAGGCCAGCACAGATACGCAGTATTTT. Translated: CASSRQASTDTQYF. Filled out from reference TRBV19 and TRBJ2-3, the complete variable domain reads DGGITQSPKYLFRKEGQNVTLSCEQNLNHDAMYWYRQDPGQGLRLIYYSQIVNDFQKGDIAEGYSVSREKKESFPLTVTSAQKNPTAFYLCASSRQASTDTQYFGPGTRLTVL.

The J gene is TRBJ1-4, the V gene TRBV11-3; D gene uncertain. There are 15 residues in the CDR3. Looked up from germline, CDR1 is SGHNT and CDR2 is YENEEA. Trimming left V 5 bases short and J 8 bases short, with 18 bases between. CDR3 coding DNA: TGTGCCAGCAGCGCGGGCCTGTCGTCGGGGGAAAAACTGTTTTTT. Residues: CASSAGLSSGEKLFF.

The chain uses TRBV6-6 and TRBJ1-5; TRBD1 is a possible D gene (5 bases). The CDR3 contains 14 residues. Trimming stripped 7 bases from V and 6 bases from J, with 16 bases between. Germline V gene data show CDR1 as MNHNY and CDR2 as SVGAGI (reference sequence). The DNA for the CDR3 is TGTGCCAGCACTACCGGCCAGGGTACTCAGCCCCAGCATTTT. This gives the protein CASTTGQGTQPQHF.

This clone occurred once. The chain has TRBV6-6 and TRBJ1-6; no definite D call. Germline V gene lookup returns CDR1 MNHNY and CDR2 SVGAGI (reference sequence). This CDR3 contains 14 residues. V was pared by 6 bases and J by 7 bases, with 13 bases between. CDR3 DNA sequence: TGTGCCAGCAGCCGTGGCGGTCGGAATTCACCCCTCCACTTT. Its protein product is CASSRGGRNSPLHF.

The rearrangement uses TRBV6-4 and TRBJ2-3, with D hard to call. This CDR3 spans 14 amino acids. The V and J ends lost 0 bases and 4 bases respectively, with 8 bases between them. Germline CDR1 MRHNA, CDR2 SNTAGT. CDR3 in amino acids: CASSDSWQSDTQYF. The DNA for the CDR3 is TGTGCCAGCAGTGACTCTTGGCAGTCAGATACGCAGTATTTT.

The CDR3 DNA is TGTGCCAGCAGCTTCGGACAGGGAGTTGAGCAGTACTTC. This codes for CASSFGQGVEQYF. This sequence joins TRBV5-5 and TRBJ2-7; 8 bases match TRBD1. Trimming at V came to 2 bases and at J to 7 bases, leaving 5 bases not matched to a gene. The CDR3 covers 13 residues. The V gene's germline CDR1 is SGHKS and CDR2 YYEKEE (reference sequence).

The chain employs TRBV5-1 and TRBJ2-1; 13 bases fit TRBD2. V was clipped by 4 bases and J by 4 bases; unmatched bases: 8. Germline assignment: CDR1 SGHRS and CDR2 YFSETQ. The CDR3 is made up of 17 amino acids. CDR3 DNA: TGCGCCAGCAGCCCGGGGACTAGCGGGGAGCCTTACAATGAGCAGTTCTTC. It codes for CASSPGTSGEPYNEQFF.

The rearrangement uses TRBV28 and TRBJ1-2; 7 bases are shared with TRBD1. From germline, CDR1 is MDHEN and CDR2 SYDVKM. The CDR3 is made up of 14 amino acids. The V and J ends lost 5 bases and 5 bases, in that order; junction bases with no gene match: 8. CDR3 sequence: CASSRGGASYGYTF. The DNA of the CDR3 is TGTGCCAGCAGTCGAGGGGGCGCGTCGTATGGCTACACCTTC.

The V gene is TRBV9, the J gene TRBJ2-2; 16 nucleotides match TRBD2. The V and J ends lost 6 bases and 7 bases, in that order; junction bases with no gene match: 12. In germline, CDR1 is SGDLS, CDR2 YYNGEE. The CDR3 spans 18 residues. The CDR3 protein is CASTRGGLAGGQGGELFF. The CDR3 DNA sequence: TGTGCCAGCACTAGAGGGGGACTAGCGGGAGGGCAAGGCGGGGAGCTGTTTTTT.

This chain connects TRBV29-1 to TRBJ1-2; 9 bases are a match to TRBD1. With V trimmed by 1 base and J by 5 bases, 5 bases remained unmatched. The CDR3 totals 14 residues. CDR1 is SQVTM and CDR2 is ANQGSEA in the germline V gene. CDR3 nucleotides: TGCAGCGTTGAAGTACAGGGGGCGAGATATGGCTACACCTTC. It translates to CSVEVQGARYGYTF.

With respect to this clone: The sample contains more than one DNA sequence encoding this CDR3. The rearrangement links TRBV27 to TRBJ1-5; D may be TRBD1 (5 bases). The CDR3 sequence is 14 residues long. Between the trimmed V and J ends, which lost 3 bases and 7 bases, there was a span of 13 bases. Germline CDR1 and CDR2: MNHEY and SMNVEV (reference sequence). The CDR3 region is CASSLGGAGQPQHF. CDR3 DNA: TGTGCCAGCAGTTTGGGCGGGGCAGGACAGCCCCAGCATTTT.